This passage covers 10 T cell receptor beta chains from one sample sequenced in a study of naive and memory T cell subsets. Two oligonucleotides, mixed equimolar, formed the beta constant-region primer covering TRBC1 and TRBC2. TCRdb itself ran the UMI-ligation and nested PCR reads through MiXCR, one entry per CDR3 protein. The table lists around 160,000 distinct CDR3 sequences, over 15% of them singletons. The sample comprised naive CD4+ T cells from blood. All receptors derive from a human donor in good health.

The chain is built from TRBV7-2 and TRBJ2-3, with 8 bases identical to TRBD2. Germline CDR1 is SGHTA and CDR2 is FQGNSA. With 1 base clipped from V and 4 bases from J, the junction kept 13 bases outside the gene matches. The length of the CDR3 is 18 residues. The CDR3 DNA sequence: TGTGCCAGCAGCTTAGAAGGCTTAACGGCGGGAGGCCCAGATACGCAGTATTTT. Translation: CASSLEGLTAGGPDTQYF.

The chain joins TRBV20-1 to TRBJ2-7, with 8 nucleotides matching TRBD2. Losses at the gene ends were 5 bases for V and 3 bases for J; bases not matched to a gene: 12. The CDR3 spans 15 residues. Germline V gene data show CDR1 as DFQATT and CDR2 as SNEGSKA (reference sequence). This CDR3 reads CSASASGPSRYEQYF. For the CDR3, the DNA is TGCAGTGCTTCCGCTAGCGGGCCATCCCGCTACGAGCAGTACTTC.

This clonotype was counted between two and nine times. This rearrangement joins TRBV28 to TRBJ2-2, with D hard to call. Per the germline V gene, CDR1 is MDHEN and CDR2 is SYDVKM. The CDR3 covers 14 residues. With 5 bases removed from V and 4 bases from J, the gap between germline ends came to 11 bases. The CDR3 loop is CASSTADRTGELFF. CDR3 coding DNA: TGTGCCAGCAGTACCGCGGACCGCACCGGGGAGCTGTTTTTT. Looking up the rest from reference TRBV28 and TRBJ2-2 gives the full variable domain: DVKVTQSSRYLVKRTGEKVFLECVQDMDHENMFWYRQDPGLGLRLIYFSYDVKMKEKGDIPEGYSVSREKKERFSLILESASTNQTSMYLCASSTADRTGELFFGEGSRLTVL.

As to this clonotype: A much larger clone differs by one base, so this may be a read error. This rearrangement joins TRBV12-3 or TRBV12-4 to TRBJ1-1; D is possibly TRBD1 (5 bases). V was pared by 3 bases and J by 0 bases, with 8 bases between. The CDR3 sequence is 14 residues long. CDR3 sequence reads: CASSFWGMNTEAFF. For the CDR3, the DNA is TGTGCCAGCAGTTTTTGGGGCATGAACACTGAAGCTTTCTTT.

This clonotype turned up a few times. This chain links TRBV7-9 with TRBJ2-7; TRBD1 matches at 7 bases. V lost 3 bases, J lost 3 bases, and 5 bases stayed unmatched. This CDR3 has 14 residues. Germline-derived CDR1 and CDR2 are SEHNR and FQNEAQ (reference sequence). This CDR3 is CASSLGTANYEQYF. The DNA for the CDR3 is TGTGCCAGCAGCTTGGGGACAGCCAACTACGAGCAGTACTTC.

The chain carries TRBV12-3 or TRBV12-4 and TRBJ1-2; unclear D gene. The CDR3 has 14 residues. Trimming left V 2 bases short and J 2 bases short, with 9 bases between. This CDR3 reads CASSLLGQNYGYTF. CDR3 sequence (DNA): TGTGCCAGCAGTTTACTGGGCCAGAACTATGGCTACACCTTC.

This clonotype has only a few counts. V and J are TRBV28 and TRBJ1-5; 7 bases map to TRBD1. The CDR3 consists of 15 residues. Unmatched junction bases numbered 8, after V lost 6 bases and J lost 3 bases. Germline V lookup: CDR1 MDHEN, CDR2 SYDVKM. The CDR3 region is CASRTGQNTNQPQHF. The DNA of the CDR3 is TGTGCCAGCAGGACGGGACAGAATACCAATCAGCCCCAGCATTTT.

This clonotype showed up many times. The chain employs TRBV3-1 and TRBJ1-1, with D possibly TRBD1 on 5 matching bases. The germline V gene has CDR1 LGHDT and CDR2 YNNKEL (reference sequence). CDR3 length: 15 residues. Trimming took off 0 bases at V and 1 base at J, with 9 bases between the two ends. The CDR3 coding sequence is TGTGCCAGCAGCCAAGATTATGGGGGGAACACTGAAGCTTTCTTT. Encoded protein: CASSQDYGGNTEAFF.

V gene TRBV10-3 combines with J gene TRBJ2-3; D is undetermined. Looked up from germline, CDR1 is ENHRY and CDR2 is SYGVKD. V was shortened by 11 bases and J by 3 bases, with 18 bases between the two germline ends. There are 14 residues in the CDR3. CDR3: CAQNEGSPTDTQYF. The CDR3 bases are TGTGCCCAGAACGAAGGGTCTCCGACAGATACGCAGTATTTT.

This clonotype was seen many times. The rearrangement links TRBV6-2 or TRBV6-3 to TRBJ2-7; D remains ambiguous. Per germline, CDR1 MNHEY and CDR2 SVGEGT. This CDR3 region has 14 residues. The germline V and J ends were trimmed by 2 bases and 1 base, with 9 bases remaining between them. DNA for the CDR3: TGTGCCAGCAGTTACCTAGGACCGTCCTACGAGCAGTACTTC. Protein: CASSYLGPSYEQYF.